This TCR beta chain is drawn from a study of cytomegalovirus exposure and HLA in healthy donors. The study, taken as a whole, reports: Across donors, presence/absence analyses took sequencing depth to be roughly uniform.

This CDR3 has 14 amino acids. Trimming removed 4 bases from V and 2 bases from J, with 12 bases in between. Per the germline V gene, CDR1 is SGHNT and CDR2 is YYREEE (reference sequence). 13 Jbeta primers and 60 Vbeta primers were used for the PCR. Only in-frame clones appear in the TCRdb table, and some are missing; sequencing was by immunoSEQ multiplex PCR. The data contain under 200,000 clones, more than 65% of them seen just once; the ten biggest clones take up less than 3.5%. Turning to this clone: The antigen remains undetermined.

The clonotype originates from a woman in her thirties or forties in good health and CMV-seropositive. Specimen: PBMCs. V and J are TRBV5-4 and TRBJ2-5; TRBD1 is a possible D gene (5 bases). For the CDR3, the DNA is TGTGCCAGCAGCCATCGACAGAGTCAAGAGACCCAGTACTTC. Protein product: CASSHRQSQETQYF.